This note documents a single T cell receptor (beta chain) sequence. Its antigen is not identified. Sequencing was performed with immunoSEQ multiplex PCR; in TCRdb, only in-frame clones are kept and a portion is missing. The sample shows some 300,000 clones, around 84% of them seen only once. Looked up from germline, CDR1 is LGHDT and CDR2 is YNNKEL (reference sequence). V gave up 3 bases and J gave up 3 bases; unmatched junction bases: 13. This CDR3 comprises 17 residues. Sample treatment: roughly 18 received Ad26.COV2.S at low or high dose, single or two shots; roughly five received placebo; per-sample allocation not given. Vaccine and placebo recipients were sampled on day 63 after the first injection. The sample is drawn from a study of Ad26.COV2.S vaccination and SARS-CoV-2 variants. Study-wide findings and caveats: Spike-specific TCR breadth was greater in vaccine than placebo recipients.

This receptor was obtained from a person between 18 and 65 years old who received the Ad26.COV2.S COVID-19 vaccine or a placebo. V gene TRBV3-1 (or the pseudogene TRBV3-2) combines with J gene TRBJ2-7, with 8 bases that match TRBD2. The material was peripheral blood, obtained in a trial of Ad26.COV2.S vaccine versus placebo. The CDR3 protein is CASSHRGSGTRYYEQYF. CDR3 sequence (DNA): TGTGCCAGCAGCCACCGAGGATCCGGGACTAGATACTACGAGCAGTACTTC.